Sequencing of this T cell receptor beta chain was carried out in a study of blood T cell repertoires in COVID-19. Study context: Samples representing acute and convalescent COVID-19 were sourced from the United States, Italy and Spain. PBMCs, B-cell-depleted T cells, or T cells provided the cDNA or gDNA that made up the material.

Losses at the gene ends were 3 bases for V and 4 bases for J; bases not matched to a gene: 5. The germline CDR1 and CDR2 sequences are MNHNS and SASEGT. CDR3 length: 14 residues. How the authors handled the data: The assay estimated nucleated cells by amplifying reference gene primers. Libraries were prepared by immunoSEQ multiplex PCR; TCRdb keeps only in-frame clonotypes and omits some of them. Clonal size and the V and J genes are those of that table, whereas D and trimming came from the DNA. The sample has 25,000 to 35,000 clones, almost 85% seen once. The sequencing input was peripheral blood. V and J are TRBV6-1 and TRBJ1-2; 7 positions agree with TRBD1. The sequence was collected from a man older than 75 with active COVID-19. CDR3 coding DNA: TGTGCCAGCAGTGAGACAGGGACCATCTATGGCTACACCTTC. Translation: CASSETGTIYGYTF.